This TCR beta chain emerged from a study of PD-1 blockade in classical Hodgkin lymphoma. Study-wide findings and caveats: Newly diagnosed patients had baseline TCR diversity that was reportedly lower than that of healthy donors. Possible causes of repertoire differences, disease activity or prior therapy, remain undefined.

All patients experienced relapse after autologous stem cell transplantation, and brentuximab vedotin exposure was variable. Researchers used magnetic negative selection to pull out pure CD4+ T cells from thawed PBMCs. The CDR3 sequence is 14 residues long. V trimming: 3 bases; J trimming: 5 bases; junction bases outside the gene matches: 6. Germline-derived CDR1 and CDR2 are MNHEY and SMNVEV (reference sequence). The table came from immunoSEQ multiplex PCR; TCRdb's copy has only in-frame clones and leaves some out. The table records about 35,000 clones, 90% of them present only once. In the case of this clone: The antigen is not known.

This rearrangement joins TRBV27 to TRBJ1-2, with 7 bases aligning to TRBD1. The receptor's source is a human donor with classical Hodgkin lymphoma. This material consisted of CD4+ T cells from blood, taken at baseline. The CDR3 is CASSFTGVRYGYTF. CDR3 sequence (DNA): TGTGCCAGCAGTTTTACAGGGGTGAGATATGGCTACACCTTC.